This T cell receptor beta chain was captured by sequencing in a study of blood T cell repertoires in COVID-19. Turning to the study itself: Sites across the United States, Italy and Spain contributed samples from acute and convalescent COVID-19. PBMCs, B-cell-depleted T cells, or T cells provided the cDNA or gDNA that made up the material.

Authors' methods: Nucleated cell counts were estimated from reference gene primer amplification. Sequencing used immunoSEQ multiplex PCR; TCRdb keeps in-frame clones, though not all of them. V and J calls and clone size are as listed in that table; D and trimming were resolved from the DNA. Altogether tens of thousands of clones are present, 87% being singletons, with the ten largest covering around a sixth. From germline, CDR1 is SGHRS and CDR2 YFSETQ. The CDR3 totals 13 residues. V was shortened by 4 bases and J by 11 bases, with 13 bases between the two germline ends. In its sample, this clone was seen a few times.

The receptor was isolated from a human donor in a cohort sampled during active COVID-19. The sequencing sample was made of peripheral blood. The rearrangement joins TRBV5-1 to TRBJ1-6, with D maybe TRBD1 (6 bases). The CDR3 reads CASSLGQNTPLHF. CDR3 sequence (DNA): TGCGCCAGCAGCCTAGGACAGAACACACCCCTCCACTTT.